These T cell receptor beta chains were read from a single sample in a study of T-cell memory formation after mild COVID-19. TCRdb itself ran the 5' RACE reads through MiXCR, one entry per CDR3 protein. Among about 250,000 distinct CDR3 sequences listed, approximately 15% were seen once. Sequences were obtained from PBMCs or a T cell subset sorted from them (not recorded which). The source is an adult woman who had mild COVID-19 (a few samples of this study predate the infection). Cell type and time point are not known. Both conserved end residues are part of each CDR3. Each record gives: V gene, CDR3 protein.

V gene: TRBV11-2; CDR3 protein: CASSFTSGRTDTQYF
V gene: TRBV12-3/TRBV12-4; CDR3 protein: CASRGGRNEKLFF
V gene: TRBV5-1; CDR3 protein: CASRLGGDTDTQYF
V gene: TRBV4-2; CDR3 protein: CASSQGSSNQPQHF
V gene: TRBV19; CDR3 protein: CASSIEDRATQYF
V gene: TRBV7-9; CDR3 protein: CASSFGGRAHEQYF
V gene: TRBV7-9; CDR3 protein: CASSLKKEGTEAFF
V gene: TRBV24-1; CDR3 protein: CATEQGGESGANVLTF
V gene: TRBV20-1; CDR3 protein: CSAWSGLRGEQFF
V gene: TRBV11-3; CDR3 protein: CASRPDRDYEQYF
V gene: TRBV12-3/TRBV12-4; CDR3 protein: CASSFRQGDKTQYF
V gene: TRBV11-3; CDR3 protein: CASSSFGGGLAGNEQFF
V gene: TRBV3-1; CDR3 protein: CASSRGVTFGARNSPLHF
V gene: TRBV6-5; CDR3 protein: CASRKGARSYGYTF
V gene: TRBV3-1; CDR3 protein: CASSGTGGNTEAFF
V gene: TRBV9; CDR3 protein: CASSVSGGLTYEQYF
V gene: TRBV7-2; CDR3 protein: CASSGTSGRGPYEQYF
V gene: TRBV7-2; CDR3 protein: CASSIRGAYDNIYEQYF
V gene: TRBV20-1; CDR3 protein: CSARDASRLRNTEAFF
V gene: TRBV4-3; CDR3 protein: CASSQELAGAIEETQYF
V gene: TRBV20-1; CDR3 protein: CSASSGVGNTIYF
V gene: TRBV5-1; CDR3 protein: CASSSHNGAGPNEQFF